The T cell receptor (beta chain) under discussion was sequenced for a study of blood T cell repertoires in COVID-19. About the study: Samples representing acute and convalescent COVID-19 were sourced from the United States, Italy and Spain. In each case, the material was cDNA or gDNA derived from T cells, B-cell-depleted T cells, or PBMCs.

This CDR3 contains 13 residues. CDR1 and CDR2 from the germline V gene are MDHEN and SYDVKM. V shed 8 bases and J shed 1 base, with 10 bases lying between them. Authors' data handling: Amplified reference gene primers provided the basis for estimating nucleated cell counts. Profiling relied on immunoSEQ multiplex PCR, and the TCRdb table lists in-frame clones only, not all of them. V and J calls and clone size are given by that table; D and trimming were obtained from the DNA. The table records 150,000 to 200,000 clones, around 84% of them present only once. This clone was seen a single time. The specimen sequenced was peripheral blood. The V gene is TRBV28, the J gene TRBJ2-3, with D maybe TRBD2 (5 bases). The clonotype originates from a man between 40 and 49 years old with active or convalescent COVID-19. The CDR3: CASGYGGTDTQYF. The CDR3, as DNA: TGTGCCAGCGGCTACGGGGGCACAGATACGCAGTATTTT.